The 24 T cell receptor beta chains below come from one sample, sequenced in a study of shared clonotypes between healthy human individuals. CD45RO negativity and positive selection for CCR7 defined naive CD8 cells, a population that excluded terminally differentiated effector memory CD45RA+ cells. Assay: immunoSEQ multiplex PCR; the TCRdb copy retains only in-frame clones and omits some. The sample shows around 2,000,000 clones, about 95% of them seen only once. The material sequenced was naive CD8+ T cells sorted from blood. Receptor source: a man between 18 and 29 years old in good health.

The table lists this clone with a count of one. This same CDR3 is encoded by further DNA sequences in the sample. The chain employs TRBV6-1 and TRBJ2-7; weak D call: TRBD2 (5 bases). Germline values: CDR1 MNHNS, CDR2 SASEGT. Trimming took off 1 base at V and 0 bases at J, with 7 bases between the two ends. The CDR3 extends over 14 amino acids. The CDR3 bases are TGTGCCAGCAGTGAAGGAGGGAGCTCCTACGAGCAGTACTTC. This translates into CASSEGGSSYEQYF.

The chain recombines TRBV29-1 with TRBJ2-3; 7 bases are a match to TRBD2. Germline lookup yields CDR1 SQVTM and CDR2 ANQGSEA. Trimming took 8 bases from V and 3 from J; bases not matched to a gene: 11. The CDR3 is 14 amino acids. The CDR3 region has the DNA TGCAGCCCAATCGTGGCGGGAGAAACAGATACGCAGTATTTT. This gives the protein CSPIVAGETDTQYF.

This sequence joins TRBV6-5 and TRBJ2-1; no firm D call. Germline lookup yields CDR1 MNHEY and CDR2 SVGAGI. The V end lost 5 bases, the J end lost 12 bases, and 20 bases lay between the germline ends. This CDR3 has 14 residues. The CDR3, as DNA: TGTGCCAGCAGTCCGAACAGTAGATGGATTGGGCAGTTCTTC. Its translation: CASSPNSRWIGQFF.

The gene calls are TRBV7-9 and TRBJ2-7; no reliable D call. Germline CDR1 is SEHNR and CDR2 is FQNEAQ (reference sequence). The CDR3 has 12 residues. Trimming cost V 5 bases and J 3 bases, with 8 bases left between them. The CDR3 bases are TGTGCCAGCAGCCAGAACTACTACGAGCAGTACTTC. This sequence encodes CASSQNYYEQYF.

The chain is built from TRBV6-6 and TRBJ2-1, with TRBD2 as a possible D gene (5 bases). Germline lookup yields CDR1 MNHNY and CDR2 SVGAGI (reference sequence). V was cut by 8 bases and J by 7 bases, with 12 bases left in between. This CDR3 region has 12 residues. The CDR3 region is CASSPAVNEQFF. CDR3 sequence (DNA): TGTGCCAGCTCGCCAGCGGTGAATGAGCAGTTCTTC.

This clone was seen a single time. J is TRBJ1-2 and V is TRBV28; a weak D match, TRBD1 (6 bases). The ends were cut back, 2 bases at V and 4 bases at J, with 11 bases in the middle. The CDR3 totals 14 residues. Germline-derived CDR1 and CDR2 are MDHEN and SYDVKM. The CDR3 loop reads CASSLTGIGYGYTF. CDR3 sequence (DNA): TGTGCCAGCAGTTTAACAGGGATCGGCTATGGCTACACCTTC.

The V gene is TRBV29-1, the J gene TRBJ2-2; D call uncertain. Germline CDR1 SQVTM, CDR2 ANQGSEA. The CDR3 sequence is 12 residues long. The V and J ends lost 1 base and 5 bases respectively, with 5 bases between them. The chain's CDR3 is CSVEGQTGELFF. The CDR3, as DNA: TGCAGCGTTGAAGGGCAAACCGGGGAGCTGTTTTTT.

The chain has TRBV9 and TRBJ2-7; 7 bases fit TRBD2. With V trimmed by 5 bases and J by 3 bases, 11 bases remained unmatched. The V gene's germline CDR1 is SGDLS and CDR2 YYNGEE. This CDR3 region has 15 residues. CDR3 loop: CASRSLRAGYYEQYF. CDR3 nucleotides: TGTGCCAGCAGATCACTACGAGCGGGGTACTACGAGCAGTACTTC.

This chain links TRBV9 with TRBJ1-2; D gene uncertain. V gave up 0 bases and J gave up 7 bases, with 13 bases separating them. The CDR3 extends over 14 amino acids. Germline CDR1 is SGDLS and CDR2 is YYNGEE. DNA for the CDR3: TGTGCCAGCAGCGTAGTAGGAGACAACCGTGGCTACACCTTC. Its translation: CASSVVGDNRGYTF. Together with reference TRBV9 and TRBJ1-2, the CDR3 gives the full variable domain: DSGVTQTPKHLITATGQRVTLRCSPRSGDLSVYWYQQSLDQGLQFLIQYYNGEERAKGNILERFSAQQFPDLHSELNLSSLELGDSALYFCASSVVGDNRGYTFGSGTRLTVV.

The chain joins TRBV10-3 to TRBJ2-7; the match to TRBD2 covers 13 bases. In germline, CDR1 is ENHRY, CDR2 SYGVKD. The CDR3 extends over 16 amino acids. With 3 bases clipped from V and 7 bases from J, the junction kept 9 bases outside the gene matches. CDR3 residues: CAISDGGGLAGYEQYF. The DNA for the CDR3 is TGTGCCATCAGTGATGGAGGGGGACTAGCGGGATATGAGCAGTACTTC.

The chain recombines TRBV7-9 with TRBJ2-1, with 8 nucleotides matching TRBD1. J lost 8 bases, V lost 4 bases, and 10 bases had no gene match. The V gene's germline CDR1 is SEHNR and CDR2 FQNEAQ (reference sequence). The CDR3 spans 15 residues. CDR3 sequence reads: CASSYQGAGIHEQFF. The DNA of the CDR3 is TGTGCCAGCAGCTATCAGGGGGCAGGGATCCATGAGCAGTTCTTC.

The chain recombines TRBV4-1 with TRBJ2-4; D may match TRBD1 or TRBD2 (6 bases each). The germline V gene has CDR1 MGHRA and CDR2 YSYEKL. Trimming stripped 6 bases from V and 9 bases from J, with 21 bases between. The CDR3 loop spans 15 amino acids. Here the CDR3 reads CASSQSPGGPTIQYF. CDR3 nucleotides: TGCGCCAGCAGTCAATCCCCTGGGGGGCCTACCATTCAGTACTTC.

The chain employs TRBV5-4 and TRBJ1-4; D perhaps matches TRBD1 (5 bases). The CDR3 spans 14 residues. V shed 4 bases and J shed 8 bases, with 15 bases lying between them. Per germline, CDR1 SGHNT and CDR2 YYREEE (reference sequence). This CDR3 is CASSKRDEEEKLFF. The CDR3 DNA is TGTGCCAGCAGCAAGAGGGACGAGGAAGAAAAACTGTTTTTT. Looking up the rest from reference TRBV5-4 and TRBJ1-4 gives the full variable domain: ETGVTQSPTHLIKTRGQQVTLRCSSQSGHNTVSWYQQALGQGPQFIFQYYREEENGRGNFPPRFSGLQFPNYSSELNVNALELDDSALYLCASSKRDEEEKLFFGSGTQLSVL.

This chain uses TRBV4-1 with TRBJ2-3; no reliable D call. V was shortened by 1 base and J by 4 bases, with 12 bases between the two germline ends. This CDR3 spans 15 amino acids. Germline CDR1 is MGHRA and CDR2 is YSYEKL. The CDR3 spells CASSQVSRVADTQYF. As DNA, the CDR3 is TGCGCCAGCAGCCAAGTGTCCAGAGTGGCAGATACGCAGTATTTT.

The CDR3 nucleotides are TGTGCCATCAGTGAGGCGTCGTTTTCCTACGAGCAGTACTTC. Translating it yields CAISEASFSYEQYF. The rearrangement uses TRBV10-3 and TRBJ2-7, with D uncertain. The germline gives CDR1 ENHRY, CDR2 SYGVKD. The CDR3 is 14 amino acids. V was cut by 2 bases and J by 1 base, with 9 bases left in between.

The rearrangement uses TRBV25-1 and TRBJ1-5, with 7 bases that match TRBD1. The germline V gene has CDR1 MGHDK and CDR2 SYGVNS. With V trimmed by 6 bases and J by 5 bases, 10 bases remained unmatched. This CDR3 is built from 15 residues. DNA of the CDR3: TGTGCCAGCAGCGAAACAGGGGCCTTCGATCAGCCCCAGCATTTT. Protein: CASSETGAFDQPQHF.

This chain uses TRBV18 with TRBJ2-7; D assignment may be TRBD1 or TRBD2 (5 bases each). V dropped 5 bases and J dropped 5 bases, with 19 bases sitting between them. The CDR3 is made up of 15 amino acids. Germline V gives CDR1 KGHSH, CDR2 LQKENI. CDR3 amino acids: CASSAVPGTKDEQYF. DNA for the CDR3: TGTGCCAGCTCAGCCGTCCCCGGGACGAAGGACGAGCAGTACTTC. The variable domain in full, completed from reference TRBV18 and TRBJ2-7, reads NAGVMQNPRHLVRRRGQEARLRCSPMKGHSHVYWYRQLPEEGLKFMVYLQKENIIDESGMPKERFSAEFPKEGPSILRIQQVVRGDSAAYFCASSAVPGTKDEQYFGPGTRLTVT.

The chain is built from TRBV27 and TRBJ1-6; D remains unclear. Trimming removed 3 bases from V and 6 bases from J, with 6 bases in between. The V gene's germline CDR1 is MNHEY and CDR2 SMNVEV (reference sequence). The CDR3 is 13 amino acids. CDR3 protein: CASSLMINSPLHF. The CDR3 nucleotides read TGTGCCAGCAGTTTGATGATTAATTCACCCCTCCACTTT.

The rearrangement links TRBV30 to TRBJ1-4, with D maybe TRBD1 (6 bases). V lost 4 bases and J lost 8, with 17 bases in between. This CDR3 is built from 14 residues. Germline loops: CDR1 GTSNPN, CDR2 SVGIG (reference sequence). CDR3 in amino acids: CAWTETGGYEKLFF. The CDR3 DNA reads TGTGCCTGGACGGAGACAGGCGGTTACGAAAAACTGTTTTTT.

The chain links TRBV5-1 to TRBJ2-7, with a tentative D call TRBD2 (6 bases). There are 14 residues in the CDR3. Germline CDR1 reads SGHRS; CDR2 reads YFSETQ. V lost 2 bases and J 4 bases, leaving 13 bases between the germline ends. The CDR3 here is CASSFGGKAYEQYF. Here the CDR3 DNA reads TGCGCCAGCAGCTTCGGCGGGAAGGCTTACGAGCAGTACTTC.

V usage is TRBV5-1 and J usage is TRBJ1-1; unclear D gene. CDR1 and CDR2 from the germline V gene are SGHRS and YFSETQ. The V end lost 4 bases, the J end lost 4 bases, and 11 bases lay between the germline ends. CDR3 length: 13 residues. The CDR3 protein is CASSPTTSTEAFF. In nucleotides, the CDR3 is TGCGCCAGCAGCCCAACCACAAGCACTGAAGCTTTCTTT.

The rearrangement joins TRBV9 to TRBJ2-2; 8 nucleotides agree with TRBD1. The length of the CDR3 is 15 residues. V trimming: 2 bases; J trimming: 2 bases; junction bases outside the gene matches: 2. Germline V CDR1 and CDR2: SGDLS, YYNGEE. CDR3 amino acids: CASSVDRGNTGELFF. The DNA for the CDR3 is TGTGCCAGCAGCGTCGACAGGGGAAACACCGGGGAGCTGTTTTTT.

Worth noting for this clone: The same CDR3 also results from other DNA sequences found in this sample. The genes are TRBV27 and TRBJ2-7; 7 bases are shared with TRBD2. CDR3 length: 14 amino acids. CDR1 is MNHEY and CDR2 is SMNVEV in the germline V gene (reference sequence). Trimming took 1 base from V and 2 from J; bases not matched to a gene: 2. CDR3 residues: CASSLWGGAYEQYF. The CDR3 DNA reads as TGTGCCAGCAGTTTATGGGGGGGGGCCTACGAGCAGTACTTC.

CDR3 sequence: CASSVQQGVETQYF. CDR3 DNA sequence: TGTGCCAGCAGCGTCCAGCAGGGGGTTGAGACCCAGTACTTC. This rearrangement joins TRBV11-2 to TRBJ2-5; 7 nucleotides line up with TRBD1. In germline, CDR1 is SGHAT, CDR2 FQNNGV. The CDR3 loop spans 14 amino acids. Germline trimming cut 5 bases from V and 5 bases from J; bases unmatched to any gene: 8.